The 18 T cell receptor beta chains below were found in one sample sequenced in a study of T-cell memory formation after mild COVID-19. In TCRdb, the 5' RACE reads were re-called with MiXCR into one record per CDR3 protein. Found here are hundreds of thousands of distinct CDR3 sequences, less than 25% of them singletons; the top ten hold approximately 8.4%. Material: PBMCs or a T cell subset sorted from them (not recorded which). Every receptor here comes from an adult woman who had mild COVID-19 (a few samples of this study predate the infection). Cell type and time point are not known.

The chain uses TRBV30 and TRBJ2-7; 7 bases are a match to TRBD2. V dropped 4 bases and J dropped 3; count of bases not matched to a gene: 9. There are 14 residues in the CDR3. CDR1 is GTSNPN, CDR2 SVGIG, per germline (reference sequence). The CDR3 bases are TGTGCCTGGAAGAGAAGCGGGGACTACTACGAGCAGTACTTC. Protein product: CAWKRSGDYYEQYF.

V and J are TRBV5-1 and TRBJ1-2, with D possibly matching TRBD1 (5 bases). CDR3 length equals 13 residues. The V end lost 2 bases, the J end lost 8 bases, and 13 bases lay between the germline ends. Germline V gene sequence: CDR1 SGHRS, CDR2 YFSETQ. The CDR3 sequence is CASSFQGVKGYTF. The CDR3 coding sequence is TGCGCCAGCAGCTTCCAAGGGGTGAAGGGCTACACCTTC.

This clonotype was detected only a few times. This rearrangement joins TRBV11-1 to TRBJ2-1; D remains ambiguous. Germline V gives CDR1 SGHAT, CDR2 FQDESV (reference sequence). The CDR3 is 14 residues long. CDR3 coding DNA: TGTGCTACCGCCCCCGGCCGCTCCTACAATGAGCAGTTCTTC. This gives the protein CATAPGRSYNEQFF. Combining the CDR3 with reference TRBV11-1 and TRBJ2-1 gives the whole variable domain EAEVAQSPRYKITEKSQAVAFWCDPISGHATLYWYRQILGQGPELLVQFQDESVVDDSQLPKDRFSAERLKGVDSTLKIQPAELGDSAMYLCATAPGRSYNEQFFGPGTRLTVL.

A few counts support this clonotype. The rearrangement joins TRBV6-5 to TRBJ1-3, with D unresolved. Germline CDR1 reads MNHEY; CDR2 reads SVGAGI. The CDR3 is made up of 15 amino acids. V lost 0 bases and J 3 bases, leaving 9 bases between the germline ends. CDR3 sequence reads: CASSYSERGGNTIYF. Here the CDR3 DNA reads TGTGCCAGCAGTTACTCAGAACGAGGTGGAAACACCATATATTTT.

This clonotype appeared once. CDR3 protein: CSLLHSYGYTF. DNA for the CDR3: TGCAGTCTCCTACATAGCTATGGCTACACCTTC. The chain joins TRBV20-1 to TRBJ1-2; no reliable D call. This CDR3 has 11 residues. Trimming took off 8 bases at V and 4 bases at J, with 11 bases between the two ends. CDR1 DFQATT and CDR2 SNEGSKA come from the germline V gene (reference sequence).

This clonotype occurred a few times. The rearrangement uses TRBV20-1 and TRBJ2-1; maybe TRBD2 (5 bases). V was pared by 1 base and J by 4 bases, with 23 bases between. CDR3 length: 18 amino acids. CDR1 is DFQATT and CDR2 is SNEGSKA in the germline V gene (reference sequence). The CDR3 nucleotides read TGCAGTGCTAGAGGAGGAGCTAGCCCACCTCAAATTTACAATGAGCAGTTCTTC. It specifies CSARGGASPPQIYNEQFF.

This chain connects TRBV18 to TRBJ1-2, with 8 bases identical to TRBD1. Germline CDR1 is KGHSH and CDR2 is LQKENI. V lost 3 bases and J lost 10; bases outside the gene matches: 1. CDR3 length equals 11 residues. CDR3 in DNA: TGTGCCAGCTCACCGGGACAGGACTACACCTTC. Translation: CASSPGQDYTF.

The gene calls are TRBV3-1 and TRBJ2-1, with 8 positions matching TRBD2. The germline V gene encodes CDR1 LGHDT and CDR2 YNNKEL (reference sequence). V was clipped by 1 base and J by 8 bases; unmatched bases: 7. The CDR3 length is 15 residues. CDR3 in DNA: TGTGCCAGCAGCCAAGGCAGCGGGAGTTCCTATGAGCAGTTCTTC. Protein sequence: CASSQGSGSSYEQFF.

J is TRBJ2-7 and V is TRBV21-1; the table's D gene call, TRBD1, was not cross checked with the DNA. TRBV21-1 is flagged as a pseudogene. The CDR3 sequence is 19 residues long. CDR3: CASSKVLSVIKTGSYEQYF. DNA for the CDR3: TGTGCCAGCAGCAAAGTATTGAGTGTAATTAAGACAGGGTCCTACGAGCAGTACTTC.

This clonotype was observed a few times. The gene calls are TRBV20-1 and TRBJ1-4; 10 bases agree with TRBD1. The CDR3 length is 14 residues. From germline, CDR1 is DFQATT and CDR2 SNEGSKA (reference sequence). Trimming removed 5 bases from V and 7 bases from J; junction bases left unmatched: 7. DNA of the CDR3: TGCAGTGCTCACCGACAGGGGGCAGGTGAAAAACTGTTTTTT. This gives the protein CSAHRQGAGEKLFF.

The rearrangement joins TRBV12-5 to TRBJ2-5; possibly TRBD1 or TRBD2 for D (5 bases each). Germline-derived CDR1 and CDR2 are LGHNT and FRNRAP. The V end was cut by 2 bases, the J end by 4 bases, with 11 bases between. The CDR3 covers 14 residues. The CDR3 reads CASGLHEGRETQYF. Written as DNA, the CDR3 is TGTGCTAGTGGTTTGCATGAGGGGAGAGAGACCCAGTACTTC.

This clonotype was detected only a few times. The chain carries TRBV13 and TRBJ1-6, with TRBD1 matching 8 bases. The CDR3 contains 16 residues. V lost 5 bases to trimming and J lost 4 bases; unmatched junction nucleotides: 7. Germline V gene lookup returns CDR1 PRHDT and CDR2 FYEKMQ (reference sequence). In DNA, the CDR3 is TGTGCCAGCAGCCCGGAGACAGGGGATTATAATTCACCCCTCCACTTT. It specifies CASSPETGDYNSPLHF.

In DNA, the CDR3 is TGTGCCAGCAGCGGGACAGGGGGGCTTCAGCCCCAGCATTTT. Encoded protein: CASSGTGGLQPQHF. V is TRBV6-1 and J is TRBJ1-5; TRBD1 matches 11 bases. Germline CDR1 MNHNS, CDR2 SASEGT. The CDR3 runs 14 residues. Trimming removed 6 bases from V and 6 bases from J; junction bases left unmatched: 4.

The gene calls are TRBV20-1 and TRBJ2-3, with D uncertain. The CDR3 spans 11 residues. The germline gives CDR1 DFQATT, CDR2 SNEGSKA (reference sequence). This CDR3 is CIPGGTDTQYF. CDR3 nucleotide sequence: TGCATCCCTGGGGGCACAGATACGCAGTATTTT.

This clonotype turned up a few times. J is TRBJ2-1 and V is TRBV5-6, with D unresolved. The CDR3 totals 16 residues. V gave up 4 bases and J gave up 3 bases, with 17 bases separating them. The germline V gene has CDR1 SGHDT and CDR2 YYEEEE. CDR3 amino acids: CASSHRVVLDYNEQFF. CDR3 bases: TGTGCCAGCAGCCACCGAGTAGTCCTGGACTACAATGAGCAGTTCTTC.

The chain is built from TRBV5-1 and TRBJ2-3, with D perhaps being TRBD1 or TRBD2 (6 bases each). CDR1 SGHRS and CDR2 YFSETQ come from the germline V gene. The CDR3 runs 15 residues. The V end lost 1 base, the J end lost 1 base, and 10 bases lay between the germline ends. CDR3 DNA sequence: TGCGCCAGCAGCTTGCTTGGGGGGCGCACAGATACGCAGTATTTT. This translates into CASSLLGGRTDTQYF. Complete variable domain (other parts from reference TRBV5-1 and TRBJ2-3): KAGVTQTPRYLIKTRGQQVTLSCSPISGHRSVSWYQQTPGQGLQFLFEYFSETQRNKGNFPGRFSGRQFSNSRSEMNVSTLELGDSALYLCASSLLGGRTDTQYFGPGTRLTVL.

This clonotype was seen once. The V and J genes are TRBV5-1 and TRBJ1-3, with 9 bases lining up with TRBD1. This CDR3 comprises 16 residues. The V and J ends lost 1 base and 2 bases, in that order; junction bases with no gene match: 4. Germline V lookup: CDR1 SGHRS, CDR2 YFSETQ. As DNA, the CDR3 is TGCGCCAGCAGCTTGCCTGGGACAGGGACTGGAAACACCATATATTTT. Translation: CASSLPGTGTGNTIYF.

This rearrangement joins TRBV29-1 to TRBJ2-7; no clear D gene. Germline V gene lookup returns CDR1 SQVTM and CDR2 ANQGSEA. Between the trimmed V and J ends, which lost 6 bases and 3 bases, there was a span of 15 bases. The CDR3 is made up of 13 amino acids. In nucleotides, the CDR3 is TGCAGCGTCGCACGACGGCTAGGCTACGAGCAGTACTTC. It is translated as CSVARRLGYEQYF.